Presented here are 6 T cell receptor beta chains from one specimen sequenced in a study of blood T cell repertoires in COVID-19. Clones were sequenced by immunoSEQ multiplex PCR, and TCRdb holds only the in-frame ones, with some missing. The data hold 270,000 or so clones, with roughly 84% observed a single time. The specimen was PBMCs or T cells enriched from blood (not recorded which). These receptors all come from a man aged 50 or older who had recovered from COVID-19.

The rearrangement uses TRBV9 and TRBJ2-1, with a weak D call TRBD1 (6 bases). V lost 4 bases and J 0 bases, leaving 17 bases between the germline ends. The CDR3 runs to 17 residues. Per the germline V gene, CDR1 is SGDLS and CDR2 is YYNGEE. In DNA, the CDR3 is TGTGCCAGCAGCCAAGAGCGAGCAGGGGTCTCCTACAATGAGCAGTTCTTC. As protein: CASSQERAGVSYNEQFF.

V usage is TRBV27 and J usage is TRBJ2-7; 10 bases line up with TRBD2. The junction had 13 bases not matched to a gene; V was cut back by 3 bases and J by 2 bases. The CDR3 contains 18 residues. CDR1 is MNHEY, CDR2 SMNVEV, per germline (reference sequence). The CDR3 loop is CASSFSAPLLAGPYEQYF. The CDR3 DNA reads as TGTGCCAGCAGTTTTAGTGCTCCTTTACTAGCGGGGCCCTACGAGCAGTACTTC.

The CDR3: CATSRDFFNYGYTF. The CDR3 DNA reads TGTGCCACCAGCAGAGACTTCTTTAACTATGGCTACACCTTC. The rearrangement links TRBV15 to TRBJ1-2; no firm D call. Deletions cut 0 bases from V and 1 base from J, with 6 bases between. This CDR3 is 14 amino acids long. CDR1 and CDR2 from the germline V gene are LNHNV and YYDKDF (reference sequence).

This clone came up once. The chain has TRBV5-1 and TRBJ1-4; possibly TRBD1 for D (5 bases). Between the trimmed V and J ends, which lost 4 bases and 3 bases, there was a span of 19 bases. CDR3 length: 17 amino acids. Germline V gene lookup returns CDR1 SGHRS and CDR2 YFSETQ. The CDR3 sequence: CASSPWGGTGANEKLFF. The CDR3 region has the DNA TGCGCCAGCAGCCCCTGGGGGGGGACGGGGGCTAATGAAAAACTGTTTTTT.

V usage is TRBV12-5 and J usage is TRBJ2-5, with 7 bases that match TRBD2. This CDR3 comprises 14 residues. Germline V lookup: CDR1 LGHNT, CDR2 FRNRAP. V was pared by 6 bases and J by 3 bases, with 7 bases of the junction left unmatched. The CDR3 reads CASGGGFWEETQYF. For the CDR3, the DNA is TGTGCTAGTGGGGGGGGGTTCTGGGAAGAGACCCAGTACTTC.

This chain connects TRBV7-2 to TRBJ1-3; the D gene is possibly TRBD1 (5 bases). Germline CDR1 SGHTA, CDR2 FQGNSA. Trimming removed 5 bases from V and 2 bases from J, with 10 bases in between. This CDR3 has 14 residues. The CDR3 loop reads CASSPQGPGNTIYF. Written as DNA, the CDR3 is TGTGCCAGCAGCCCCCAGGGCCCTGGAAACACCATATATTTT.